Below, one TCR beta chain is given with its context. The data were produced by immunoSEQ multiplex PCR, yet TCRdb's version contains in-frame clones alone and is incomplete. The sample shows about 38,000 clones, around 75% of them seen only once. These data originate in a study of STAT5B mutations in CD4+ large granular lymphocyte leukemia. Study at large: The CDR3 'QG' motif was associated with a particular HLA allele among healthy donors.

Germline values: CDR1 SEHNR, CDR2 FQNEAQ (reference sequence). The V end was cut by 2 bases, the J end by 1 base, with 8 bases between. This CDR3 is 14 amino acids long. The specimen was CD4+ T cells from blood buffy coats. The clonotype was recovered from a human donor in good health. The rearrangement uses TRBV7-9 and TRBJ2-5; D might be TRBD1 (6 bases). CDR3 residues: CASSLSQGQETQYF. The CDR3 nucleotides are TGTGCCAGCAGCTTATCACAGGGCCAAGAGACCCAGTACTTC.